This TCR beta chain was captured in a study of blood T cell repertoires in COVID-19. The CDR3 runs 17 residues. Between the trimmed V and J ends, which lost 3 bases and 0 bases, there was a span of 13 bases. Germline CDR1 and CDR2: SGHRS and YFSETQ. Per the study methods: Estimation of nucleated cell counts relied on the amplification of reference gene primers. Measured with immunoSEQ multiplex PCR; TCRdb has only the in-frame clones, and not every one. Clone size and V and J calls were adopted from that table, with D and trimming inferred from the DNA. This sample has some 52,000 clones; 85% to 90% occur once, and the top ten carry around 13%.

The sample consisted of peripheral blood. The chain recombines TRBV5-1 with TRBJ1-6; possible D gene TRBD1, 6 bases. This TCR came from a man aged 65 to 79 with acute or convalescent COVID-19. This CDR3 is CASSSGQSSSYNSPLHF. The CDR3 bases are TGCGCCAGCAGCTCAGGACAGTCGAGCTCCTATAATTCACCCCTCCACTTT.